These T cell receptor beta chains were read from a single sample in a study of T cells in Graves' hyperthyroidism and ophthalmopathy. TCRdb reprocessed the multiplex PCR reads with MiXCR, giving one entry per CDR3 protein. The sample holds over 650,000 distinct CDR3 sequences, roughly 15% seen once. What was sequenced was blood. These receptors were obtained from a man between 18 and 35 years old with Graves' hyperthyroidism. CDR3s include the opening cysteine and the closing phenylalanine or tryptophan. The D gene is left open where the match is weak. The listing skips clone size in some rows; elsewhere it reads once, few, many or a size class.

NA NA TRBJ1-5 TRBV10-3 TGTGCCATCAGTGACCCTAATAGCAATCAGCCCCAGCATTTT CAISDPNSNQPQHF
TRBD2 many TRBJ2-1 TRBV2 TGTGCCAGCAGACTCACTAGCGGAGCCTACAATGAGCAGTTCTTC CASRLTSGAYNEQFF
TRBD2 NA TRBJ2-3 TRBV6-2/TRBV6-3 TGTGCCAGCAGTTACAGCGGGGCAGAGAGCACAGATACGCAGTATTTT CASSYSGAESTDTQYF
TRBD2 many TRBJ2-3 TRBV12-3/TRBV12-4 TGTGCCAGTTTGACTAGCGGGAGGCTAGATACGCAGTATTTT CASLTSGRLDTQYF
NA NA TRBJ2-3 TRBV7-3 TGTGCCAGCAGCTTAAACCGGGACACCCTTAGCACAGATACGCAGTATTTT CASSLNRDTLSTDTQYF
NA many TRBJ1-1 TRBV7-2 TGTGCCAGCAGCTTATTAAACTCCATGAACACTGAAGCTTTCTTT CASSLLNSMNTEAFF
NA NA TRBJ1-3 TRBV18 TGTGCCAGCTCACCACTCCGGGACGTTGGAAACACCATATATTTT CASSPLRDVGNTIYF
NA many TRBJ2-5 TRBV6-2/TRBV6-3 TGTGCCAGCAAAGGCCAGCCGGAGACCCAGTACTTC CASKGQPETQYF
TRBD2 NA TRBJ2-3 TRBV20-1 TGCAGTGCTAGGGGACTAGCGGATCGAGATGCGCAGTATTTT CSARGLADRDAQYF
NA many TRBJ2-1 TRBV28 TGTGCCAGCAGTTTAAGCGTCTCCTACAATGAGCAGTTCTTC CASSLSVSYNEQFF
NA few TRBJ2-1 TRBV9 TGTGCCAGCAGCGTAGCGTCGACTCCCGGGGCGGGTGAGCAGTTCTTC CASSVASTPGAGEQFF
NA NA TRBJ2-5 TRBV20-1 TGCAGTGCCATATTCCCTCCGACGCCAGAGACCCAGTACTTC CSAIFPPTPETQYF
TRBD2 few TRBJ2-1 TRBV24-1 TGTGCCACCAGTGATTTAGGGCGGGGGGACAACAATGAGCAGTTCTTC CATSDLGRGDNNEQFF
NA NA TRBJ2-7 TRBV29-1 TGCAGCGTTGTTGGGCAGGGGAGGTCCTACGAGCAGTACTTC CSVVGQGRSYEQYF
NA many TRBJ2-7 TRBV5-5 TGTGCCAGCAGCGACGAATGGGACTCGGGGCCCTACGAGCAGTACTTC CASSDEWDSGPYEQYF
NA few TRBJ1-5 TRBV19 TGTGCCAGTAGTATAGGGCAGCGAAGCAATCAGCCCCAGCATTTT CASSIGQRSNQPQHF
TRBD1 few TRBJ1-5 TRBV5-5 TGTGCCAGCAGCATACAGGGGGCGCGGCAGCCCCAGCATTTT CASSIQGARQPQHF